One and the same sample provided the 15 T cell receptor beta chains below, sequenced in a study of blood T cell repertoires in COVID-19. Generated by immunoSEQ multiplex PCR, the TCRdb table keeps only in-frame clones and is missing some. This sample has approximately 15,000 clones, with around 90% found just once. The sequenced sample was peripheral blood. The source is a man between 60 and 75 years old with acute or convalescent COVID-19.

The chain is built from TRBV7-9 and TRBJ1-5; 10 positions match TRBD1. The CDR3 covers 15 residues. The germline gives CDR1 SEHNR, CDR2 FQNEAQ (reference sequence). The ends lost 5 bases at V and 7 bases at J; junction bases unmatched: 8. This chain's CDR3 is CASSQTGTGEQPQHF. The CDR3 DNA reads as TGTGCCAGCAGCCAGACCGGGACAGGGGAGCAGCCCCAGCATTTT.

The chain is built from TRBV19 and TRBJ2-2, with a possible D match to TRBD2 (6 bases). Trimming removed 9 bases from V and 0 bases from J, with 14 bases in between. From germline, CDR1 is LNHDA and CDR2 SQIVND (reference sequence). This CDR3 is built from 15 residues. CDR3 loop: CASKAGTANTGELFF. CDR3 DNA: TGTGCCAGCAAGGCCGGGACTGCGAACACCGGGGAGCTGTTTTTT.

This chain connects TRBV6-5 to TRBJ2-2; TRBD1 matches at 7 bases. The CDR3 totals 15 residues. V lost 6 bases, J lost 0 bases, and 4 bases stayed unmatched. Looked up from germline, CDR1 is MNHEY and CDR2 is SVGAGI. CDR3 DNA: TGTGCCAGCAGCCCCAGGGGGACGAACACCGGGGAGCTGTTTTTT. The encoded protein is CASSPRGTNTGELFF.

The chain employs TRBV28 and TRBJ1-5; D perhaps matches TRBD1 (5 bases). The germline V gene encodes CDR1 MDHEN and CDR2 SYDVKM. V was pared by 7 bases and J by 13 bases, with 17 bases between. CDR3 length: 12 amino acids. CDR3 residues: CASTALTAPQHF. CDR3 DNA sequence: TGTGCCAGCACTGCCTTGACAGCCCCGCAGCATTTT.

The J gene is TRBJ2-2, the V gene TRBV7-8; possible D gene TRBD1, 6 bases. The CDR3 extends over 17 amino acids. Germline CDR1 is SGHVS and CDR2 is FQNEAQ. The V end was cut by 3 bases, the J end by 0 bases, with 14 bases between. The CDR3 here is CASSFATGTTNTGELFF. The CDR3 nucleotides are TGTGCCAGCAGCTTCGCGACCGGGACAACGAACACCGGGGAGCTGTTTTTT.

The rearrangement links TRBV6-5 to TRBJ2-1; 8 nucleotides agree with TRBD1. The germline V gene has CDR1 MNHEY and CDR2 SVGAGI. The CDR3 has 13 residues. V was pared by 6 bases and J by 14 bases, with 12 bases of the junction left unmatched. As DNA, the CDR3 is TGTGCCAGCAGGCCGAGGACAGGGATAGGGGAGTTCTTC. This codes for CASRPRTGIGEFF.

This sequence joins TRBV2 and TRBJ1-4; 9 bases are shared with TRBD1. The ends lost 1 base at V and 8 bases at J; junction bases unmatched: 5. This CDR3 has 15 residues. Germline assignment: CDR1 SNHLY and CDR2 FYNNEI. CDR3 DNA: TGTGCCAGCAGTGAAGAGGGACAGGGTGGCGAAAAACTGTTTTTT. It is translated as CASSEEGQGGEKLFF.

The J gene is TRBJ2-2, the V gene TRBV5-1, with D tentatively TRBD1 (6 bases). The V end was cut by 4 bases, the J end by 1 base, with 14 bases between. The germline gives CDR1 SGHRS, CDR2 YFSETQ. This CDR3 has 16 residues. This CDR3 is CASSPAGTWNTGELFF. The CDR3 coding sequence is TGCGCCAGCAGCCCCGCTGGGACATGGAACACCGGGGAGCTGTTTTTT.

The chain couples TRBV5-1 to TRBJ1-1, with D perhaps matching TRBD1 (6 bases). The CDR3 runs to 13 residues. Trimming left V 0 bases short and J 11 bases short, with 14 bases between. Germline CDR1 is SGHRS and CDR2 is YFSETQ. The CDR3 bases are TGCGCCAGCAGCTTGGAGACAGGATCGGGCGCTTTCTTT. Protein sequence: CASSLETGSGAFF. Looking up the rest from reference TRBV5-1 and TRBJ1-1 gives the full variable domain: KAGVTQTPRYLIKTRGQQVTLSCSPISGHRSVSWYQQTPGQGLQFLFEYFSETQRNKGNFPGRFSGRQFSNSRSEMNVSTLELGDSALYLCASSLETGSGAFFGQGTRLTVV.

The chain uses TRBV6-5 and TRBJ1-3; the D is unclear. The V end was cut by 10 bases, the J end by 0 bases, with 13 bases between. This CDR3 is built from 14 residues. The germline V gene encodes CDR1 MNHEY and CDR2 SVGAGI. The CDR3 region is CATVYGSSGNTIYF. For the CDR3, the DNA is TGTGCCACTGTCTATGGGAGCTCTGGAAACACCATATATTTT.

The rearrangement links TRBV20-1 to TRBJ2-1; the D gene is possibly TRBD2 (5 bases). The CDR3 extends over 15 amino acids. Deletions cut 6 bases from V and 3 bases from J, with 18 bases between. CDR1 is DFQATT, CDR2 SNEGSKA, per germline (reference sequence). The CDR3 DNA sequence: TGCAGTGCGAGTGTGGCTAGCCGGTACTACAATGAGCAGTTCTTC. Amino acids: CSASVASRYYNEQFF.

V gene TRBV13 combines with J gene TRBJ2-1; the match to TRBD2 covers 8 bases. Looked up from germline, CDR1 is PRHDT and CDR2 is FYEKMQ (reference sequence). The V gene end was trimmed by 1 base and the J gene end by 10 bases; junction bases not matched to a gene: 6. This CDR3 is 14 amino acids long. The DNA for the CDR3 is TGTGCCAGCAGCTTAGTTGGGACTAGTGACGAGCAGTTCTTC. Translation gives CASSLVGTSDEQFF.

This chain connects TRBV18 to TRBJ2-3, with D possibly matching TRBD1 (6 bases). Germline V gene sequence: CDR1 KGHSH, CDR2 LQKENI. Trimming left V 6 bases short and J 2 bases short, with 12 bases between. The CDR3 runs 14 residues. The DNA for the CDR3 is TGTGCCAGCTCCCACGGGACATCCACAGATACGCAGTATTTT. It encodes CASSHGTSTDTQYF.

This clone has more than one count but fewer than ten. This chain links TRBV2 with TRBJ1-5; TRBD1 is a possible D gene (5 bases). CDR3 length equals 15 residues. From germline, CDR1 is SNHLY and CDR2 FYNNEI. The V and J ends lost 2 bases and 0 bases respectively, with 8 bases between them. The CDR3 DNA reads TGTGCCAGCAGTGAACAGGGTCTTAGCAATCAGCCCCAGCATTTT. Residues: CASSEQGLSNQPQHF.

This chain connects TRBV3-1 (or the pseudogene TRBV3-2) to TRBJ1-5; 7 positions agree with TRBD1. V dropped 6 bases and J dropped 4; count of bases not matched to a gene: 6. The CDR3 is 14 residues long. From germline, CDR1 is LGHDT and CDR2 YNNKEL (reference sequence). CDR3 bases: TGTGCCAGCAGTCTAGGGGGCGGAAATCAGCCCCAGCATTTT. It is translated as CASSLGGGNQPQHF.